This TCR beta chain derives from a study of cytomegalovirus exposure and HLA in healthy donors. Study at large: Unique TCRs numbering some 77 million, obtained from HLA-typed donors, made up an early data release. Whole-study findings and limits: V segments that were indistinguishable, TRBV6-2 and TRBV6-3 among them, were omitted from analysis. Being productive about 87% or about 30% of the time was typical of most TCR beta V segments in an earlier analysis. The study had only CMV serostatus as immune exposure information.

This clone appeared a single time. Its antigen is currently unknown. Its ends do not fully match the called genes, so a read error is possible. The PCR used 60 Vbeta and 13 Jbeta primers. Produced via immunoSEQ multiplex PCR; TCRdb's table is partial and in-frame only. Of approximately 170,000 clones in the sample, around 81% were seen once. The length of the CDR3 is 11 residues. From germline, CDR1 is SEHNR and CDR2 FQNEAQ (reference sequence). This receptor was taken from a man aged 40-49 years in good health and CMV-seronegative. The rearrangement joins TRBV7-9 to TRBJ1-1; D is ambiguous. What was sequenced was PBMCs. CDR3 coding DNA: TGTTCCAGCAGACCACTATTTGAAGCTTTCTTT. It yields the protein CSSRPLFEAFF.